This T cell receptor beta chain was identified during a study of PD-L1 blockade in urothelial cancer. Repertoires were generated with immunoSEQ multiplex PCR, while TCRdb's copy carries only in-frame clones and drops some. Here the sample spans 35,000 to 55,000 clones, more than 65% being singletons. Sequencing was performed on PBMCs, taken around atezolizumab (anti-PD-L1) treatment. This sequence was found in a man in his 70s with urothelial cancer.

DNA for the CDR3: TGTGCCAGTAGTATAACCAGTTACCTAGCCAAAAACATTCAGTACTTC. It specifies CASSITSYLAKNIQYF. The chain joins TRBV19 to TRBJ2-4; D gene ambiguous. The CDR3 has 16 residues. Germline loops: CDR1 LNHDA, CDR2 SQIVND (reference sequence). The germline V and J ends were trimmed by 2 bases and 0 bases, with 11 bases remaining between them. Filled out from reference TRBV19 and TRBJ2-4, the complete variable domain reads DGGITQSPKYLFRKEGQNVTLSCEQNLNHDAMYWYRQDPGQGLRLIYYSQIVNDFQKGDIAEGYSVSREKKESFPLTVTSAQKNPTAFYLCASSITSYLAKNIQYFGAGTRLSVL.